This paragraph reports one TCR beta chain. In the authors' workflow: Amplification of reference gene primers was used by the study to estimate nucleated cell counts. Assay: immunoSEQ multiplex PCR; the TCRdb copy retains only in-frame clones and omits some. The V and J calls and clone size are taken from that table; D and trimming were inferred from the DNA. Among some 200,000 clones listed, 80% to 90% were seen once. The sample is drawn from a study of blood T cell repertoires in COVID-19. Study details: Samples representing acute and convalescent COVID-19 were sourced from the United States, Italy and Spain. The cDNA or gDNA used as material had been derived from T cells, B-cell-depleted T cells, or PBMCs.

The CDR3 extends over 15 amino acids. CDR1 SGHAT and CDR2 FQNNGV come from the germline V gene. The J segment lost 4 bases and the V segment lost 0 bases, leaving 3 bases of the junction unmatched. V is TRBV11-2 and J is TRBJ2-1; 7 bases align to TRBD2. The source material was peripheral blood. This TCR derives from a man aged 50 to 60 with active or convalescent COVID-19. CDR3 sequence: CASSLDEAGYNEQFF. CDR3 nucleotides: TGTGCCAGCAGCTTAGATGAAGCGGGGTACAATGAGCAGTTCTTC.